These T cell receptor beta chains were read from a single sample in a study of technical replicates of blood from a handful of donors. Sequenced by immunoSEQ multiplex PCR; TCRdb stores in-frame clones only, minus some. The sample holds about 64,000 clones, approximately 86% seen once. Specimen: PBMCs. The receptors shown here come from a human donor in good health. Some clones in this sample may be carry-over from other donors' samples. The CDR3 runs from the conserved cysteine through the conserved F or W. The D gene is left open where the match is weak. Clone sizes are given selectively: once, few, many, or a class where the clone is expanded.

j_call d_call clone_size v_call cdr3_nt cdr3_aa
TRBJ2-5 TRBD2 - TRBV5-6 TGTGCCAGCAACATCGGGACTAGCGGGAGGAGGAGAATGGAGACCCAGTACTTC CASNIGTSGRRRMETQYF
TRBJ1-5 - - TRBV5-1 TGCGCCAGCAGGGGGGGTGTGGATGCGAATCAGCCCCAGCATTTT CASRGGVDANQPQHF
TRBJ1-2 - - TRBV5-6 TGTGCCAGCAGCAAACAGGGCCTTTATGGCTACACCTTC CASSKQGLYGYTF
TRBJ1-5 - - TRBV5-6 TGTGCCAGCAGCTTGGCCTGGAGAACGGGAGGCAATCAGCCCCAGCATTTT CASSLAWRTGGNQPQHF
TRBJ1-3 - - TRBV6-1 TGTGCCAGCAGCGCCGGAGGCTCTGGAAACACCATATATTTT CASSAGGSGNTIYF
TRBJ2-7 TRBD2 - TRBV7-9 TGTGCCAGCAGCCCGGGGGGGACCCTCTTATACGAGCAGTACTTC CASSPGGTLLYEQYF
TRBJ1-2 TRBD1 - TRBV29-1 TGCAGCGTGGGGGGACAGGGCTATGGCTACACCTTC CSVGGQGYGYTF
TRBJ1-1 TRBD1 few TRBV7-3 TGTGCCAGCAGCTTAGAGGGGGCCACTGAAGCTTTCTTT CASSLEGATEAFF
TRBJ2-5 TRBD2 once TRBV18 TGTGCCAGCTCACCACGGACTAGCGGGGGGTCGTACCAAGAGACCCAGTACTTC CASSPRTSGGSYQETQYF
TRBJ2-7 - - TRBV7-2 TGTGCCAGCAGCTTAGAGGCAGGGAACTCCTACGAGCAGTACTTC CASSLEAGNSYEQYF
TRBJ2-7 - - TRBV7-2 TGTGCCAGCAGCGAACACGGAAGGGGGCAGTACTTC CASSEHGRGQYF
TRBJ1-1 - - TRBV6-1 TGTGCCAGCAGTGAGACCCGGGTCGCTAACACTGAAGCTTTCTTT CASSETRVANTEAFF
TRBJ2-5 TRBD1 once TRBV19 TGTGCCAGTAGTCTACAGGGGCAAGAGACCCAGTACTTC CASSLQGQETQYF
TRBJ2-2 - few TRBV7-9 TGTGCCCTGCCAGGGAACACCGGGGAGCTGTTTTTT CALPGNTGELFF